The entry below describes one TCR beta chain. Its antigen is still unknown. The data were obtained in a study of OX40 agonist ivuxolimab in advanced cancers. On the study more broadly: The study gave patients intravenous ivuxolimab at 0.01 to 10 mg/kg every 2 weeks.

Using immunoSEQ multiplex PCR, the repertoire was profiled, and TCRdb retains in-frame clones only, with some absent. The sample includes some 70,000 clones, 75% to 95% of them seen just once. Regarding the study as a whole: Averaging showed that CD8+ T cells had more expanded clones than CD4+ did.

V gave up 4 bases and J gave up 3 bases; unmatched junction bases: 2. The CDR3 is made up of 13 amino acids. Germline V lookup: CDR1 SGHNT, CDR2 YENEEA. The material sequenced was CD4+ or CD8+ T cells sorted from blood, taken in a trial of the OX40 agonist ivuxolimab. This TCR was recovered from an adult with an advanced solid tumor such as melanoma, head and neck, liver or kidney cancer. The chain joins TRBV11-3 to TRBJ1-2, with 7 positions matching TRBD1. CDR3 amino acids: CASSSDRYYGYTF. CDR3 DNA: TGTGCCAGCAGCTCGGACAGGTACTATGGCTACACCTTC.